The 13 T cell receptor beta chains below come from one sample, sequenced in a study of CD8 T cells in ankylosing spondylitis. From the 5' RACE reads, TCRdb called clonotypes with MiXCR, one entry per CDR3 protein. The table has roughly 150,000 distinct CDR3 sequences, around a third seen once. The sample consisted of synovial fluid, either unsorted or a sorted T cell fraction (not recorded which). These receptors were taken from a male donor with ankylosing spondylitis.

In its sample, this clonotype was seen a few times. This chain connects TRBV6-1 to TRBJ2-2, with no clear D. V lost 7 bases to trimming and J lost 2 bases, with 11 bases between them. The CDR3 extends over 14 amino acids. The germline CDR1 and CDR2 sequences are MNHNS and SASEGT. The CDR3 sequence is CASTARTNTGELFF. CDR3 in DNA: TGTGCCAGCACGGCTCGGACCAACACCGGGGAGCTGTTTTTT.

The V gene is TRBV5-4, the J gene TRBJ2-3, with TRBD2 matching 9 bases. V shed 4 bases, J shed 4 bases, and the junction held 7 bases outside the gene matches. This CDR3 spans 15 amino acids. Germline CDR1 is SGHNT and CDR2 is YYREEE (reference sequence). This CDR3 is CASSIAGVGPDTQYF. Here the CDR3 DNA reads TGTGCCAGCAGCATAGCGGGAGTGGGACCAGATACGCAGTATTTT.

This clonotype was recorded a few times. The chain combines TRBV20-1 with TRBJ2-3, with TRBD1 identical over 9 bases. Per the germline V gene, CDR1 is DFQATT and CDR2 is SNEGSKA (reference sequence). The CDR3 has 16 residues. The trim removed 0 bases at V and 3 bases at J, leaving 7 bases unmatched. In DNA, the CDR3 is TGCAGTGCTAGAGACCCGACAGGGGGTAGGACAGATACGCAGTATTTT. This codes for CSARDPTGGRTDTQYF.

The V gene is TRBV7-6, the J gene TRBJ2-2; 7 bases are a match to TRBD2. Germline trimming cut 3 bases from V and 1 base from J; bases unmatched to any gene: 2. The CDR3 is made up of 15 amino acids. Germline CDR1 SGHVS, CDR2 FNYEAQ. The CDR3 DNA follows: TGTGCCAGCAGCTTGAGCGGGAAGAACACCGGGGAGCTGTTTTTT. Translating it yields CASSLSGKNTGELFF.

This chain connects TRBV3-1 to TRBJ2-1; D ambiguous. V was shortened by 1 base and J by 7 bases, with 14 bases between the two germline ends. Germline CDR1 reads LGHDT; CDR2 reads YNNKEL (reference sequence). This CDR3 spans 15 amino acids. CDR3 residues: CASSQGLSQVNEQFF. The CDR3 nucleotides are TGTGCCAGCAGCCAAGGACTTAGCCAAGTGAATGAGCAGTTCTTC.

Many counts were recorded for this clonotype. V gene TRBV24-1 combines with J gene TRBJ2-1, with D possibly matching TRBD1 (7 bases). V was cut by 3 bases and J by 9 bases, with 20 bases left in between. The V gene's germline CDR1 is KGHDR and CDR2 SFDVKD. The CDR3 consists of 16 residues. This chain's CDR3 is CATSDGGGTVIGEQFF. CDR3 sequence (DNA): TGTGCCACCAGTGATGGAGGAGGGACAGTGATAGGTGAGCAGTTCTTC.

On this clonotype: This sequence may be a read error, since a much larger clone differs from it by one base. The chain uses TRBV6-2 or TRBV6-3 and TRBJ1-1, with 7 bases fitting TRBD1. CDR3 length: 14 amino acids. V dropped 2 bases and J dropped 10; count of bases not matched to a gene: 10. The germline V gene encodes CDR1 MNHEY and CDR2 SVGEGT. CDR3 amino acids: CASSYQTGTVGAFF. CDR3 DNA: TGTGCCAGCAGTTACCAGACAGGGACGGTGGGAGCTTTCTTT.

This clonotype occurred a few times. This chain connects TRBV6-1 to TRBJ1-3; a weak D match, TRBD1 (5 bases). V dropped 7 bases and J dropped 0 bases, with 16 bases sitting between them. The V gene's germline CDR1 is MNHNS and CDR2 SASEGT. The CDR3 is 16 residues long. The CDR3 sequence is CASTPPGTDSGNTIYF. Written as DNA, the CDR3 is TGTGCCAGCACCCCACCTGGGACGGACTCTGGAAACACCATATATTTT.

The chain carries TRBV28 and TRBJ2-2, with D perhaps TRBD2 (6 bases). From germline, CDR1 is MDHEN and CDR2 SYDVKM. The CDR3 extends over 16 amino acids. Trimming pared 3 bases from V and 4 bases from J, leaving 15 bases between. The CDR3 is CASSFRPGRGTGELFF. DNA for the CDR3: TGTGCCAGCAGTTTCCGTCCGGGGCGGGGCACCGGGGAGCTGTTTTTT.

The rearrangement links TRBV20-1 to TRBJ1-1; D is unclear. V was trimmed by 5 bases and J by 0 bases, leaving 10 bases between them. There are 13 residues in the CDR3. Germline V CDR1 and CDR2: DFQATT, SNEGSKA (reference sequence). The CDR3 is CSAPGPLNTEAFF. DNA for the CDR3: TGCAGTGCTCCGGGCCCATTGAACACTGAAGCTTTCTTT.

CDR3 in amino acids: CASSVAGLEAFF. The CDR3 DNA follows: TGTGCCAGCAGCGTAGCCGGGTTGGAAGCTTTCTTT. The chain joins TRBV9 to TRBJ1-1; no clear D gene. From germline, CDR1 is SGDLS and CDR2 YYNGEE. This CDR3 spans 12 amino acids. Deletions cut 0 bases from V and 8 bases from J, with 8 bases between.

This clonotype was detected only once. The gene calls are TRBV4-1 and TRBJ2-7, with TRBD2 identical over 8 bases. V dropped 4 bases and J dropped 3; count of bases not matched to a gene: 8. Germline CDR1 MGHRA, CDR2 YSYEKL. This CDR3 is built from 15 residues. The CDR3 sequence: CASSLAPGLVYEQYF. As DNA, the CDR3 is TGCGCCAGCAGCCTGGCTCCGGGACTAGTCTACGAGCAGTACTTC.

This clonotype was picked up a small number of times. The CDR3 DNA reads TGTGCCAGCAGAGGAGGCGGGGGGCCTAATGAAAAACTGTTTTTT. Its translation is CASRGGGGPNEKLFF. The chain joins TRBV7-2 to TRBJ1-4; D may be TRBD1 (6 bases). Trimming shortened V by 6 bases and J by 3 bases, and 14 bases separated the two germline ends. CDR1 SGHTA and CDR2 FQGNSA come from the germline V gene. The CDR3 has 15 residues.